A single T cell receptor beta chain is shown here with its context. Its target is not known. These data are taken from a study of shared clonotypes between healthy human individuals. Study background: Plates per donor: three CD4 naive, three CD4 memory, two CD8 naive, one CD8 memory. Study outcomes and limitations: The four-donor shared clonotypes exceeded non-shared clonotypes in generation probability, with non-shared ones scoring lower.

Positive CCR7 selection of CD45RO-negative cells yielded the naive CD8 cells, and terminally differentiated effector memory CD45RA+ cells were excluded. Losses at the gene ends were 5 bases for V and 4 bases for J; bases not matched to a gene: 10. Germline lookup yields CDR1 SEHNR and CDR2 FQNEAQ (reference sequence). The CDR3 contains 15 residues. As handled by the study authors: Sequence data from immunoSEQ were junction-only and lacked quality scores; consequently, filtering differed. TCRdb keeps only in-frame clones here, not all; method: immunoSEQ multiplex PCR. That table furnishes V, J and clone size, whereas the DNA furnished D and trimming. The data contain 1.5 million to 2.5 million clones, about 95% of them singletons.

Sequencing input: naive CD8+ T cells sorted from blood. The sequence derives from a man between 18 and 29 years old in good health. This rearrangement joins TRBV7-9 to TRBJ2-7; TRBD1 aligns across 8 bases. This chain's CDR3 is CASSTLRTGSYEQYF. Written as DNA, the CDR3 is TGTGCCAGCAGCACGCTGAGGACAGGGAGTTACGAGCAGTACTTC.